These 3 T cell receptor delta chains came from one sample sequenced in a study of γδ T cells in repeated Plasmodium falciparum infection. TCRdb fed the multiplex PCR reads to CATT. This sample has more than 70,000 delta-chain clones; approximately 0.96% occur once, and the top ten carry 7.5% to 10%. Bulk repertoires came from Vgamma9/Vdelta2+ or Vdelta2-negative gammadelta T cells flow-sorted from PBMC. Sequenced material: gamma-delta T cells from blood. These receptors were taken from a pool of human donors (malaria-infected and uninfected, not separated).

On this clone: A far larger clone is one base from this, pointing to a likely read error. Different DNA sequences within this sample yield the same CDR3. J gene calling gave no result, while the V gene is TRDV2; the table's D call, TRDD3, was not checked against the DNA. CDR1 is GEAIGNYY, CDR2 EKD, per germline. The CDR3 runs 18 residues. As DNA, the CDR3 is TGTGCCTGTGACACCGTCGGGATGGGGGATACCCGTATCGGCGAGCTAATCTTT. As protein: CACDTVGMGDTRIGELIF.

This clone showed up many times. The CDR3 reads CALGEACGFRLSLEYTDKLIF. For the CDR3, the DNA is TGTGCTCTTGGGGAAGCCTGCGGATTTAGGTTGAGCCTGGAGTACACCGATAAACTCATCTTT. The chain links TRDV1 to TRDJ1; D unresolved. TCRdb gives no J gene; it was assigned here by matching the DNA to germline. The CDR3 consists of 21 residues. Deletions cut 2 bases from V and 0 bases from J, with 28 bases between. Germline V gene sequence: CDR1 TSWWSYY, CDR2 QGS.

This clone came up a few times. A far larger clone is a single base away, which makes a read error likely. Other nucleotide sequences from this sample produce the same CDR3. The V call is TRDV2, the J call TRDJ1, with 7 bases fitting TRDD3. The J gene, not given by TCRdb, was assigned here from a germline match of the nucleotide sequence. The CDR3 loop spans 16 amino acids. Per the germline V gene, CDR1 is GEAIGNYY and CDR2 is EKD. This chain's CDR3 is CACDTVGVGDTDKLIF. The CDR3 DNA follows: TGTGCCTGTGACACCGTAGGGGTGGGGGACACCGACAAACTCATCTTT.